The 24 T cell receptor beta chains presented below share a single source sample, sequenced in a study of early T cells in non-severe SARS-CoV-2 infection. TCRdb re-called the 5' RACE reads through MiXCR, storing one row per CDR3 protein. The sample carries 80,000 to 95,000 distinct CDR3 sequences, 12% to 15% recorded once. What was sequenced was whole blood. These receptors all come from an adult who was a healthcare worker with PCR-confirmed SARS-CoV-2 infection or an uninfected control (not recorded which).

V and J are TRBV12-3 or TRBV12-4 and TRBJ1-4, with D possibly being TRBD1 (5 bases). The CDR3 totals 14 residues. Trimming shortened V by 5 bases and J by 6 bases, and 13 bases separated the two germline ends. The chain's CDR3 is CASSTGSWDEKLFF. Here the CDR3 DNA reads TGTGCCAGCAGTACAGGTTCCTGGGATGAAAAACTGTTTTTT.

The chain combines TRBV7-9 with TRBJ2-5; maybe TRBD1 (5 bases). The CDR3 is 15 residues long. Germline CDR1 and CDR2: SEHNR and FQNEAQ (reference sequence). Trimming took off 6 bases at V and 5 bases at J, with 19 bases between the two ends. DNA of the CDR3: TGTGCCAGCAGACCCCCCTTCAGGGTCGGGGAGACCCAGTACTTC. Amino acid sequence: CASRPPFRVGETQYF. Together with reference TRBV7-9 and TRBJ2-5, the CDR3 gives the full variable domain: DTGVSQNPRHKITKRGQNVTFRCDPISEHNRLYWYRQTLGQGPEFLTYFQNEAQLEKSRLLSDRFSAERPKGSFSTLEIQRTEQGDSAMYLCASRPPFRVGETQYFGPGTRLLVL.

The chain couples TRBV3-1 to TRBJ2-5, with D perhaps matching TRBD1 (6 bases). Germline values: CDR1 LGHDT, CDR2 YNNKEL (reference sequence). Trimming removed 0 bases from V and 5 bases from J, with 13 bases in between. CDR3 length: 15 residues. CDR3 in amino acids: CASSQDRGHEETQYF. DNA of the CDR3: TGTGCCAGCAGCCAAGATAGGGGACATGAGGAGACCCAGTACTTC.

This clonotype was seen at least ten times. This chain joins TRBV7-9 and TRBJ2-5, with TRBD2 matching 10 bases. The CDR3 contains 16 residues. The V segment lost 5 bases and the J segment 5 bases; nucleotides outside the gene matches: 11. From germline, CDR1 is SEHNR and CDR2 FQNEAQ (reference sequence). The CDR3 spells CASSPNPGLALETQYF. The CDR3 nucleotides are TGTGCCAGCAGCCCAAATCCGGGACTAGCGTTGGAGACCCAGTACTTC.

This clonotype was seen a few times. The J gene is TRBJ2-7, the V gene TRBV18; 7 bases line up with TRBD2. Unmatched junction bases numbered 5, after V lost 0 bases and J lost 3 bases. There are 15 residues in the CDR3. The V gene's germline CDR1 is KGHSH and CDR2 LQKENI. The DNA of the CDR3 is TGTGCCAGCTCACCACCGGTAGCGGGCGGCTACGAGCAGTACTTC. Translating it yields CASSPPVAGGYEQYF.

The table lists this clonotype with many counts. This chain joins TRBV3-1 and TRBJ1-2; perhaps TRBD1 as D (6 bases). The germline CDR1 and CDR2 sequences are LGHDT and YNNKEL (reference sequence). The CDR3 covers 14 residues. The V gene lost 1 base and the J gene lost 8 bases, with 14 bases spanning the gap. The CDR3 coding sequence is TGTGCCAGCAGCCAAGTCCTTACAGGGATGGGCTACACCTTC. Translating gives CASSQVLTGMGYTF.

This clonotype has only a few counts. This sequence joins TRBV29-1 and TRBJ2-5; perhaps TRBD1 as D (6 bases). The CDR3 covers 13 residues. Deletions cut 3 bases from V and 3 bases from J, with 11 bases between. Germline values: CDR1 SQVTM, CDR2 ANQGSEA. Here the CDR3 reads CSVEPGTKETQYF. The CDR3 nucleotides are TGCAGCGTTGAGCCAGGGACAAAAGAGACCCAGTACTTC.

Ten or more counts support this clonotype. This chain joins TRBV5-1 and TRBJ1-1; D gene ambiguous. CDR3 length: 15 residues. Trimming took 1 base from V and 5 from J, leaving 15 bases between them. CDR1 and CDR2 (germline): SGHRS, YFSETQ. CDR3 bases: TGCGCCAGCAGCTTGATGGCAGCCCCCCAAACTGAAGCTTTCTTT. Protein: CASSLMAAPQTEAFF.

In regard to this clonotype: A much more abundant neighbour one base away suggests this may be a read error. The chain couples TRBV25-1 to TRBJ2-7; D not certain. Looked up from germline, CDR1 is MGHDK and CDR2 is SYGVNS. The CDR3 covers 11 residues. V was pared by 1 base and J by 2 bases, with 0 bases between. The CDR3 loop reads CASSESYEQYF. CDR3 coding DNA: TGTGCCAGCAGTGAATCCTACGAGCAGTACTTC.

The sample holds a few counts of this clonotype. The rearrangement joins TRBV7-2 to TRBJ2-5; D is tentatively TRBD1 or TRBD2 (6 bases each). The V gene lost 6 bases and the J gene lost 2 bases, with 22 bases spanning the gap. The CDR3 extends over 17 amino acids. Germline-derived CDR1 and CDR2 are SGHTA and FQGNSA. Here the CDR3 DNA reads TGTGCCAGCAGTAGACGCTCAAGGGGGGCGAGGCAAGAGACCCAGTACTTC. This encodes CASSRRSRGARQETQYF.

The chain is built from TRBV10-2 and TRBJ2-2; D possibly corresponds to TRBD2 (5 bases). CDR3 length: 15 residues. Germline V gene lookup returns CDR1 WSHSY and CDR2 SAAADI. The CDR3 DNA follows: TGCGGCATCATACCCCGGGTTACGGGGACCGGGGAGCTGTTTTTT. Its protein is CGIIPRVTGTGELFF.

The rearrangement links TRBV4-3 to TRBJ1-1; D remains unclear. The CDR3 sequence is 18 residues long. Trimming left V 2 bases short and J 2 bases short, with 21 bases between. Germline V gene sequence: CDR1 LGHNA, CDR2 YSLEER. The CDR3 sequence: CASSQSYPGSLRNTEAFF. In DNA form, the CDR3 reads TGCGCCAGCAGCCAATCCTACCCCGGCAGCCTGCGAAACACTGAAGCTTTCTTT.

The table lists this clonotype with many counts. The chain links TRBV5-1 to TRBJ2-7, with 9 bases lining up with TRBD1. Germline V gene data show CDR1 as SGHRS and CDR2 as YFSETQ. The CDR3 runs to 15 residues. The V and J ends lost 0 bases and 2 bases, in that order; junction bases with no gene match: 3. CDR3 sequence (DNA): TGCGCCAGCAGCTTGGGTACAGGGGGCCCCTACGAGCAGTACTTC. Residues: CASSLGTGGPYEQYF. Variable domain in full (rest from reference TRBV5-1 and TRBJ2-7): KAGVTQTPRYLIKTRGQQVTLSCSPISGHRSVSWYQQTPGQGLQFLFEYFSETQRNKGNFPGRFSGRQFSNSRSEMNVSTLELGDSALYLCASSLGTGGPYEQYFGPGTRLTVT.

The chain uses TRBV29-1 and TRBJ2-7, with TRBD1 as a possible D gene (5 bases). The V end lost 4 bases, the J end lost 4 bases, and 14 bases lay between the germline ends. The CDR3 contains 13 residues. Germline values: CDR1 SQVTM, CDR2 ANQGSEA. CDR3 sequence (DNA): TGCAGCGTTGCAGGGAAGTATACGTACGAGCAGTACTTC. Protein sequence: CSVAGKYTYEQYF.

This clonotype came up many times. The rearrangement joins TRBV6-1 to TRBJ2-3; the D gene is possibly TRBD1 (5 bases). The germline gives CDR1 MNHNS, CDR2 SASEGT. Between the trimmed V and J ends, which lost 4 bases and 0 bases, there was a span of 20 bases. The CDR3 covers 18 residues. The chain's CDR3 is CASSGPSQETTSTDTQYF. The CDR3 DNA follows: TGTGCCAGCAGTGGACCTTCACAGGAGACGACTAGCACAGATACGCAGTATTTT.

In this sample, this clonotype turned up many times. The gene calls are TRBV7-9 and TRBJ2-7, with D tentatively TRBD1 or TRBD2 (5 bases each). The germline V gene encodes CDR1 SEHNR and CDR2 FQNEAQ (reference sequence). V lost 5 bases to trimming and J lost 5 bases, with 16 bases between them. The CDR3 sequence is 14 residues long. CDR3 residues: CASSPRGGPDEQYF. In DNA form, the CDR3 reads TGTGCCAGCAGCCCGCGTGGGGGTCCGGACGAGCAGTACTTC.

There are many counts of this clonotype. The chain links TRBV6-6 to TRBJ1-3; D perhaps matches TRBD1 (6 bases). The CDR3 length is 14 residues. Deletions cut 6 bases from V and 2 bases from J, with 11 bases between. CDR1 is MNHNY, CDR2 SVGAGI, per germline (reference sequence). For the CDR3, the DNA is TGTGCCAGCAGCCAAACAGGGACTGGAAACACCATATATTTT. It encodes CASSQTGTGNTIYF.

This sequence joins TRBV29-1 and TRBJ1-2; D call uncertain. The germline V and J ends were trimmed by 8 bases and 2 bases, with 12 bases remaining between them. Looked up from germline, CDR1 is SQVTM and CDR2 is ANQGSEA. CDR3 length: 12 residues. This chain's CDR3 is CSITDGNYGYTF. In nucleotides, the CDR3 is TGCAGCATAACGGACGGCAACTATGGCTACACCTTC.

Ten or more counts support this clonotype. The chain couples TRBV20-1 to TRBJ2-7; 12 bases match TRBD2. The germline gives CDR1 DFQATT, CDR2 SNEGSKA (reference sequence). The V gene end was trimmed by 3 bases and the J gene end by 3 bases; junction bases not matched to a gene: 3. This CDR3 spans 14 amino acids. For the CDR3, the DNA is TGCAGTGCTAGGACTAGCGGGGGATTCTACGAGCAGTACTTC. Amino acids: CSARTSGGFYEQYF.

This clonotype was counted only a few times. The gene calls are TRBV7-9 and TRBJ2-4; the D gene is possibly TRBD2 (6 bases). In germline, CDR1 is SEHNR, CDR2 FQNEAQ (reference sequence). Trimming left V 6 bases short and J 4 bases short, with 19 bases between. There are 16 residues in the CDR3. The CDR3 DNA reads TGTGCCAGCAGTTTCCGTGCCCGGGACTCTAAAAACATTCAGTACTTC. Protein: CASSFRARDSKNIQYF.

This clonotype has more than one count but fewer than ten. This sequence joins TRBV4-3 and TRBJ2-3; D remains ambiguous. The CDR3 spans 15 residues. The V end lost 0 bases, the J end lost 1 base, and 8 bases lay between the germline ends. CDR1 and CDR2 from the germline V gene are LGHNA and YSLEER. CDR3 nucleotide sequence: TGCGCCAGCAGCCAAGATGCCACCCGCACAGATACGCAGTATTTT. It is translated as CASSQDATRTDTQYF.

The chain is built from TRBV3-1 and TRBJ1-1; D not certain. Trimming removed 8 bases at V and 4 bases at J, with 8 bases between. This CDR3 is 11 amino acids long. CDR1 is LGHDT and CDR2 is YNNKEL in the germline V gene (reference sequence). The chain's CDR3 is CASGRITEAFF. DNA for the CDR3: TGTGCCAGCGGACGGATCACTGAAGCTTTCTTT.

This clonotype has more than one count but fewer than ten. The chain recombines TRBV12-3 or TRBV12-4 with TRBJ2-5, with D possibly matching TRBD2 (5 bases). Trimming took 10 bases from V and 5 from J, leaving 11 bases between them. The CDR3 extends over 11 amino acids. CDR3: CATGFGETQYF. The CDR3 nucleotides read TGTGCCACGGGGTTCGGGGAGACCCAGTACTTC.

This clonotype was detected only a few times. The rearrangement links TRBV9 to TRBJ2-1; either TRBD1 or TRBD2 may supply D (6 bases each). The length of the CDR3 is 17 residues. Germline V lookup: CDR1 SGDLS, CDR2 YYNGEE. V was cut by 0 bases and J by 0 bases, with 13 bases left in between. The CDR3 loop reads CASSVGVGGGSYNEQFF. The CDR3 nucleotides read TGTGCCAGCAGCGTAGGGGTAGGGGGAGGCTCCTACAATGAGCAGTTCTTC. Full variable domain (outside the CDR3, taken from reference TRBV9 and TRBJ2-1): DSGVTQTPKHLITATGQRVTLRCSPRSGDLSVYWYQQSLDQGLQFLIQYYNGEERAKGNILERFSAQQFPDLHSELNLSSLELGDSALYFCASSVGVGGGSYNEQFFGPGTRLTVL.